The entry below describes one T cell receptor beta chain. The data belong to a study of blood T cell repertoires in COVID-19. CDR3 length: 14 amino acids. CDR1 and CDR2 (germline): SGHDT, YYEEEE. The J segment lost 4 bases and the V segment lost 5 bases, leaving 6 bases of the junction unmatched. Profiled with immunoSEQ multiplex PCR; TCRdb holds only in-frame clones, not every one. The sample has approximately 240,000 clones, around 82% seen once. The sequenced sample consisted of peripheral blood. The receptor was isolated from a woman older than 75 with active or convalescent COVID-19. V usage is TRBV5-6 and J usage is TRBJ2-5; 9 bases agree with TRBD2. The CDR3 sequence is CASSSVLAGETQYF. The DNA of the CDR3 is TGTGCCAGCAGTTCCGTACTAGCGGGAGAGACCCAGTACTTC.